This TCR beta chain was documented in a study of T cell responses to AZD1222 COVID-19 vaccine. The study, taken as a whole, reports: The study sampled repertoires only after the peak T cell response. A reported finding is that nearly half of spike-specific TCRs target unmutated variant regions. Spike-specific TCR breadth rose after two AZD1222 doses, and depth rose as well. Researchers report vaccine-associated CD4 TCRs spanning spike, with dominance at 160-218 and 743-854.

Germline V gene lookup returns CDR1 SGDLS and CDR2 YYNGEE. CDR3 length: 16 amino acids. V gave up 0 bases and J gave up 5 bases, with 15 bases separating them. Clones were read by immunoSEQ multiplex PCR, and TCRdb kept only the in-frame ones, dropping some. Counted here are 110,000 or so clones, approximately 90% occurring once; the ten biggest clones make up 10% to 15%. Turning to this clone: As yet, its antigen is unknown.

This material consisted of peripheral blood, taken on day 0 of AZD1222 vaccination. The chain links TRBV9 to TRBJ2-1, with a tentative D call TRBD1 (7 bases). The receptor was derived from an adult in good health. The CDR3 DNA reads as TGTGCCAGCAGCGTAGGGCCAGGGGGGACCCACAATGAGCAGTTCTTC. Translation: CASSVGPGGTHNEQFF.